The sequence of this T cell receptor beta chain was determined in a study of vaccination effects on CD4 cells after COVID-19. Findings and caveats of the study: The study found marked clonal contraction of infection- and vaccine-induced clones late after vaccination. Few convalescent patients were included, and no early post-infection timepoints were sampled.

TCRdb's copy holds only in-frame clones and misses some; the assay was immunoSEQ multiplex PCR. The sample lists roughly 50,000 clones, 75% to 85% occurring once. V lost 6 bases and J lost 4; bases outside the gene matches: 1. The CDR3 contains 15 residues. The germline V gene encodes CDR1 MNHEY and CDR2 SVGAGI. Viral peptide pools were used in the ViraFEST assay to expand antigen-specific CD4+ T cells, and sequencing came afterward. Isolating CD4+ T cells followed approximately 10 days of culture. Vaccine recipients lacked prior SARS-CoV-2 infection and had negative nucleocapsid antibodies. PBMC cultures contained approximately 1.8 million cells per well, approximately 10 IU/ml IL-2 and roughly 10 ug/ml peptides. The authors replaced half the medium with IL-2 medium on days 3 and 7. As concerns this clone: The antigen is undetermined.

The TCR was taken from a human donor who received a COVID-19 vaccine. The chain links TRBV6-5 to TRBJ2-3; 16 bases line up with TRBD2. This specimen was CD4+ T cells from PBMCs cultured with HCoV-OC43 spike peptides, taken before COVID-19 vaccination. The subset denotes: HCoV-OC43 spike overlapping peptide pool stimulation. CDR3: CASRGLAGGPDTQYF. CDR3 DNA: TGTGCCAGCAGGGGACTAGCGGGGGGGCCAGATACGCAGTATTTT.